The sequence of this TCR beta chain was determined in a study of blood T cell repertoires in COVID-19. Turning to the study itself: Specimens from acute and convalescent COVID-19 originated in the United States, Italy and Spain.

In the 2 weeks before study entry, exposed participants met a COVID-19 case, which was PCR-confirmed or clinician-diagnosed. The germline gives CDR1 GTSNPN, CDR2 SVGIG (reference sequence). Trimming took 1 base from V and 7 from J; bases not matched to a gene: 9. The CDR3 totals 16 residues. Authors' methods: By means of reference gene primer amplification, nucleated cell counts were estimated. Libraries were prepared by immunoSEQ multiplex PCR; TCRdb keeps only in-frame clonotypes and omits some of them. For V, J and clone size, that table is used; D and trimming come from the DNA. This sample carries around 320,000 clones, 90% to 95% of them seen once, and the ten largest clones take about 4%. This clone has just a few counts.

The sample was PBMCs or T cells enriched from blood (not recorded which). This chain joins TRBV30 and TRBJ1-6; 8 nucleotides match TRBD1. This receptor was identified in a woman aged 25 to 39 who had been exposed to COVID-19. CDR3 bases: TGTGCCTGGAGTGGGCGGCAGGGGGCGAGAAATTCACCCCTCCACTTT. This gives the protein CAWSGRQGARNSPLHF.